The rows below give T cell receptor beta chains drawn from one sample of a study of blood T cell repertoires in COVID-19. Some clones are missing from TCRdb's copy, which holds only in-frame ones; the method was immunoSEQ multiplex PCR. The sample has 200,000 or so clones, roughly 84% seen once; the top ten hold less than 8%. The source material was PBMCs or T cells enriched from blood (not recorded which). The receptors derive from a man aged 25 to 40 in a cohort exposed to, infected with or recovered from COVID-19 (not recorded which). Each CDR3 is given with its conserved first and last residue. D genes are given only for firm matches. Clone sizes are given selectively: once, few, many, or a class where the clone is expanded.

J gene | D gene | V gene | clone size | CDR3 protein | CDR3 DNA
TRBJ1-1 | - | TRBV7-3 | - | CASSLGGNPNTEAFF | TGTGCCAGCAGCTTAGGGGGGAATCCGAACACTGAAGCTTTCTTT
TRBJ1-2 | - | TRBV5-1 | - | CASSLDGQGNYGYTF | TGCGCCAGCAGCTTGGATGGGCAGGGCAACTATGGCTACACCTTC
TRBJ2-1 | - | TRBV7-3 | - | CASSLSGGLSYNEQFF | TGTGCCAGCAGCTTATCCGGGGGGCTCTCCTACAATGAGCAGTTCTTC
TRBJ2-5 | TRBD2 | TRBV7-9 | - | CATKGVAGPKETQYF | TGTGCCACCAAGGGAGTAGCGGGGCCCAAAGAGACCCAGTACTTC
TRBJ2-3 | TRBD2 | TRBV6-5 | - | CASSLSGRSADTQYF | TGTGCCAGCAGTTTGAGCGGGAGGTCTGCAGATACGCAGTATTTT
TRBJ2-7 | - | TRBV19 | - | CASSKPGLQTYEQYF | TGTGCCAGTAGTAAGCCGGGACTTCAAACCTACGAGCAGTACTTC
TRBJ1-1 | - | TRBV5-4 | - | CASSLTPENTEAFF | TGTGCCAGCAGCCTAACTCCCGAGAACACTGAAGCTTTCTTT
TRBJ1-5 | TRBD1 | TRBV27 | - | CASRGQGVYSNQPQHF | TGTGCCAGCAGGGGACAGGGGGTGTATAGCAATCAGCCCCAGCATTTT
TRBJ2-7 | TRBD2 | TRBV7-9 | - | CASSFSGRASHEQYF | TGTGCCAGCAGCTTTAGCGGGAGGGCCTCCCACGAGCAGTACTTC
TRBJ1-4 | - | TRBV3-1/TRBV3-2 | - | CASSHESARGNEKLFF | TGTGCCAGCAGCCACGAATCGGCACGAGGTAATGAAAAACTGTTTTTT
TRBJ2-1 | - | TRBV6-1 | - | CASREADLEFWDEQFF | TGTGCCAGCAGGGAAGCAGACCTAGAATTCTGGGATGAGCAGTTCTTC
TRBJ2-3 | TRBD1 | TRBV24-1 | - | CATSDLQGQGTGTQYF | TGTGCCACCAGTGATTTGCAGGGACAGGGAACAGGTACGCAGTATTTT
TRBJ2-6 | TRBD1 | TRBV2 | once | CASSGQGLGFSGANVLTF | TGTGCCAGCAGTGGACAGGGCCTAGGCTTCTCTGGGGCCAACGTCCTGACTTTC
TRBJ2-3 | - | TRBV10-3 | once | CAIMGGGRTDTQYF | TGTGCCATCATGGGTGGGGGCCGCACAGATACGCAGTATTTT
TRBJ2-1 | TRBD2 | TRBV7-9 | - | CASSSRTSEFNNEQFF | TGTGCCAGCAGCTCTCGGACTAGCGAGTTCAACAATGAGCAGTTCTTC
TRBJ2-3 | - | TRBV7-9 | - | CASSFYRGTDTQYF | TGTGCCAGCAGCTTCTACCGGGGCACAGATACGCAGTATTTT
TRBJ1-3 | TRBD1 | TRBV7-9 | - | CASSQGARGNTIYF | TGTGCCAGCAGCCAGGGGGCGCGAGGAAACACCATATATTTT
TRBJ1-4 | - | TRBV7-9 | - | CASSLAADDNEKLFF | TGTGCCAGCAGCTTAGCGGCTGATGATAATGAAAAACTGTTTTTT
TRBJ2-1 | - | TRBV6-5 | - | CASRPQGGSYNEQFF | TGTGCCAGCAGGCCGCAAGGGGGCTCCTACAATGAGCAGTTCTTC
TRBJ1-2 | - | TRBV5-1 | - | CASSLLTGSGYGYTF | TGCGCCAGCAGCCTTCTGACGGGCAGCGGCTATGGCTACACCTTC
TRBJ1-2 | TRBD1 | TRBV18 | - | CASSPDRVSGYTF | TGTGCCAGCTCACCGGACAGGGTGAGTGGCTACACCTTC
TRBJ2-5 | - | TRBV6-6 | - | CASSYISETQYF | TGTGCCAGCAGTTACATTTCGGAGACCCAGTACTTC
TRBJ1-2 | - | TRBV4-3 | - | CASSQTNGALGGGYTF | TGCGCCAGCAGCCAGACGAACGGGGCGCTCGGGGGTGGCTACACCTTC
TRBJ1-4 | - | TRBV25-1 | - | CASSEPRVQEKLFF | TGTGCCAGCAGTGAACCCAGGGTCCAAGAAAAACTGTTTTTT
TRBJ2-1 | TRBD2 | TRBV27 | - | CASSSYSGRAGFGQFF | TGTGCCAGCAGTTCCTATAGCGGGAGGGCCGGTTTTGGGCAGTTCTTC
TRBJ2-7 | - | TRBV21-1 | - | CASSKGQETYEQYF | TGTGCCAGCAGCAAGGGACAGGAAACCTACGAGCAGTACTTC
TRBJ1-6 | - | TRBV6-5 | - | CASSYFAQGHSPLHF | TGTGCCAGCAGTTACTTCGCACAGGGTCATTCACCCCTCCACTTT
TRBJ2-7 | - | TRBV3-1/TRBV3-2 | - | CASRHRVHEQYF | TGTGCCAGCAGACATCGGGTCCACGAGCAGTACTTC
TRBJ2-5 | TRBD2 | TRBV6-1 | - | CASSEVRLWLAGGRETQYF | TGTGCCAGCAGTGAAGTAAGACTCTGGCTAGCGGGAGGCAGAGAGACCCAGTACTTC
TRBJ2-1 | - | TRBV1 | - | CTSSPRWNTGTSGRRNEQFF | TGCACCAGCAGCCCCCGCTGGAACACCGGGACTAGCGGGAGGCGGAATGAGCAGTTCTTC
TRBJ2-1 | TRBD2 | TRBV19 | - | CASSISTLTSGGDNEQFF | TGTGCCAGTAGTATTTCAACACTGACTAGCGGGGGGGACAATGAGCAGTTCTTC
TRBJ1-2 | TRBD1 | TRBV18 | - | CASSPGGEGARGYTF | TGTGCCAGCTCACCAGGGGGTGAGGGGGCGCGCGGCTACACCTTC
TRBJ1-1 | TRBD1 | TRBV7-9 | - | CASSFSGTGGTEAFF | TGTGCCAGCAGCTTCTCCGGGACAGGGGGCACTGAAGCTTTCTTT
TRBJ1-6 | - | TRBV27 | - | CASRGGRNYSPLHF | TGTGCCAGCAGGGGTGGGAGGAATTATTCACCCCTCCACTTT
TRBJ1-3 | - | TRBV19 | - | CASQTGFTGNTIYF | TGTGCCAGCCAGACAGGCTTCACTGGAAACACCATATATTTT
TRBJ1-1 | TRBD1 | TRBV5-4 | - | CASSSTGLMTEAFF | TGTGCCAGCAGCTCGACAGGGCTAATGACTGAAGCTTTCTTT
TRBJ2-7 | - | TRBV5-1 | - | CASSSGGPPLRDEQYF | TGCGCCAGCAGCTCGGGCGGGCCCCCCCTTCGGGACGAGCAGTACTTC
TRBJ2-4 | - | TRBV6-1 | - | CASSESVLYVGAKNIQYF | TGTGCCAGCAGTGAATCGGTCCTCTACGTTGGTGCCAAAAACATTCAGTACTTC
TRBJ1-5 | - | TRBV28 | - | CASSLLRGNNQPQHF | TGTGCCAGCAGTTTGTTACGGGGGAACAATCAGCCCCAGCATTTT
TRBJ1-2 | TRBD1 | TRBV28 | few | CASSGGAGQGIRGYTF | TGTGCCAGCAGTGGAGGGGCGGGACAGGGGATACGAGGCTACACCTTC
TRBJ1-2 | - | TRBV28 | - | CASSLGSPGVENGYTF | TGTGCCAGCAGTTTAGGCAGTCCAGGGGTGGAAAATGGCTACACCTTC
TRBJ2-3 | - | TRBV27 | - | CASSFMDTQYF | TGTGCCAGCAGTTTTATGGATACGCAGTATTTT
TRBJ2-6 | TRBD1 | TRBV15 | - | CATRVETGAGANVLTF | TGTGCCACCAGAGTTGAGACAGGGGCTGGGGCCAACGTCCTGACTTTC
TRBJ2-7 | - | TRBV28 | - | CASSSGGSYEQYF | TGTGCCAGCAGTTCTGGCGGCTCCTACGAGCAGTACTTC
TRBJ1-6 | - | TRBV11-2 | - | CASSHREEPYNSPLHF | TGTGCCAGCAGCCACCGGGAGGAGCCCTATAATTCACCCCTCCACTTT
TRBJ1-2 | TRBD1 | TRBV15 | - | CATSRYQTGGDGYTF | TGTGCCACCAGCAGATATCAGACAGGGGGGGATGGCTACACCTTC
TRBJ1-2 | - | TRBV12-3/TRBV12-4 | - | CASSFRGSGYTF | TGTGCCAGCAGTTTTAGGGGCAGTGGCTACACCTTC
TRBJ1-2 | - | TRBV9 | - | CASTLGGGHTNYGYTF | TGTGCCAGCACCCTCGGAGGAGGCCACACTAACTATGGCTACACCTTC
TRBJ2-7 | TRBD1 | TRBV15 | - | CATSYDREHYEQYF | TGTGCCACCAGTTATGACAGGGAGCACTACGAGCAGTACTTC
TRBJ2-2 | TRBD2 | TRBV7-9 | few | CASSLERGIRVTGELFF | TGTGCCAGCAGCTTAGAGCGGGGGATCCGAGTAACCGGGGAGCTGTTTTTT
TRBJ1-1 | - | TRBV5-1 | once | CASSSWSVNTEAFF | TGCGCCAGCAGCTCATGGAGTGTGAACACTGAAGCTTTCTTT
TRBJ2-1 | - | TRBV4-1 | - | CASSQVSSAAWEQFF | TGCGCCAGCAGCCAAGTGAGTTCCGCTGCATGGGAGCAGTTCTTC
TRBJ2-6 | TRBD2 | TRBV7-2 | once | CASSLIAGGSGANVLTF | TGTGCCAGCAGCTTAATAGCGGGAGGGTCTGGGGCCAACGTCCTGACTTTC
TRBJ1-1 | TRBD1 | TRBV2 | - | CASSVGTGGAKTEAFF | TGTGCCAGCAGTGTAGGGACAGGGGGCGCGAAGACTGAAGCTTTCTTT
TRBJ1-4 | - | TRBV4-3 | - | CASSQDSGVREKLFF | TGCGCCAGCAGCCAAGATTCAGGGGTGCGTGAAAAACTGTTTTTT
TRBJ2-7 | - | TRBV28 | - | CASTLDSGTYEQYF | TGTGCCAGCACCTTGGACAGCGGTACCTACGAGCAGTACTTC
TRBJ2-7 | TRBD2 | TRBV2 | - | CASSETLAGVYEQYF | TGTGCCAGCAGTGAGACACTAGCGGGAGTATACGAGCAGTACTTC